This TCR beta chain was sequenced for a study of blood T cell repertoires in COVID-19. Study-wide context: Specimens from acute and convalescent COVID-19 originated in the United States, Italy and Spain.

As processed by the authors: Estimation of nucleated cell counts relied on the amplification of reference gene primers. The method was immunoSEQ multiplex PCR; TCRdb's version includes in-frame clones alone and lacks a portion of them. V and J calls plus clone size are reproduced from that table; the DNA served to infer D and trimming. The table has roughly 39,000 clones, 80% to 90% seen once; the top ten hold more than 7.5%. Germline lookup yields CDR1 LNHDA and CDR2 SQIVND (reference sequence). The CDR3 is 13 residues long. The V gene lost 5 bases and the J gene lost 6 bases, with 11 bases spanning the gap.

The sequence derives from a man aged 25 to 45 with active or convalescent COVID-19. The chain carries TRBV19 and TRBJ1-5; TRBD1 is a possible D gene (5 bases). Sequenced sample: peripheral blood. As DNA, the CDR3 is TGTGCCAGTAGTCTGCGGGGGGGTCAGCCCCAGCATTTT. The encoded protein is CASSLRGGQPQHF. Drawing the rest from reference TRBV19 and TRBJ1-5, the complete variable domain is DGGITQSPKYLFRKEGQNVTLSCEQNLNHDAMYWYRQDPGQGLRLIYYSQIVNDFQKGDIAEGYSVSREKKESFPLTVTSAQKNPTAFYLCASSLRGGQPQHFGDGTRLSIL.